The rows below give T cell receptor beta chains drawn from one sample of a study of CD4 T cells in relation to SARS-CoV-2 and coronaviruses. No cognate antigen is known for these TCRs. Generated by immunoSEQ multiplex PCR, the TCRdb table keeps only in-frame clones and is missing some. The sample has 20,000 to 25,000 clones; more than 65% are singletons. What was sequenced was CD4+ T cells from PBMCs, cultured in vitro. The receptors originated from a human donor in good health. Each CDR3 is given with its conserved first and last residue. D genes are given only for firm matches. Clone sizes are given selectively: once, few, many, or a class where the clone is expanded.

d_call j_call clone_size v_call cdr3_nt cdr3_aa
NA TRBJ2-7 NA TRBV30 TGTGCCTGGAGCTTCCCGGGACGATTAATGGAGGAGCAGTACTTC CAWSFPGRLMEEQYF
TRBD2 TRBJ2-1 NA TRBV20-1 TGCAGTGCTAGTCGGGCTAGCGGGGTTAACAATGAGCAGTTCTTC CSASRASGVNNEQFF
NA TRBJ1-2 NA TRBV24-1 TGTGCCACCAGTGATTTGGACTATGGCTACACCTTC CATSDLDYGYTF
NA TRBJ2-6 NA TRBV3-1/TRBV3-2 TGTGCCAGCAGCCAAGATGGGACATCTGGGGCCAACGTCCTGACTTTC CASSQDGTSGANVLTF
NA TRBJ2-3 NA TRBV7-8 TGTGCCAGCAGCTTAATCTCTAGCGTACGGCTCACAGATACGCAGTATTTT CASSLISSVRLTDTQYF
NA TRBJ2-2 NA TRBV9 TGTGCCAGTAGAGGGGATGGAGGCGACACCGGGGAGCTGTTTTTT CASRGDGGDTGELFF
TRBD2 TRBJ2-5 NA TRBV5-4 TGTGCCAGCAGCTTTTTAGCGGGAGGTGGAGAGACCCAGTACTTC CASSFLAGGGETQYF
TRBD2 TRBJ2-7 few TRBV6-2/TRBV6-3 TGTGCCAGCAGTTACCCCCGTTCTCGGACTAGCGCCTACGAGCAGTACTTC CASSYPRSRTSAYEQYF
TRBD2 TRBJ2-1 NA TRBV30 TGTGCCTGGAGTGACCCTAGCGGGAGCGACGAGCAGTTCTTC CAWSDPSGSDEQFF
NA TRBJ1-2 NA TRBV5-1 TGCGCCAGCAGCTACGACACCGGGTCCGACTATGGCTACACCTTC CASSYDTGSDYGYTF
TRBD1 TRBJ1-5 NA TRBV11-3 TGTGCCAGCAGCTTAGTCGGGGGACAGGGGGCCATATCGCAGCCCCAGCATTTT CASSLVGGQGAISQPQHF
NA TRBJ1-1 NA TRBV3-1/TRBV3-2 TGTGCCAGCAGCCAAGTAAGTCCGACAGCCACAACCCTAATTAACACTGAAGCTTTCTTT CASSQVSPTATTLINTEAFF
NA TRBJ1-1 NA TRBV19 TGTGCCAGTAGTATAGATCATAAGTCTGCGGCTTTCTTT CASSIDHKSAAFF
NA TRBJ2-2 NA TRBV4-1 TGCGCCAGCAGCCGGACTTGGAACAGGGCCACCGGGGAGCTGTTTTTT CASSRTWNRATGELFF
NA TRBJ2-1 NA TRBV10-3 TGTGCCATCAGTGAGTCGTGGGTAGCGGATAACAATGAGCAGTTCTTC CAISESWVADNNEQFF
TRBD2 TRBJ2-3 NA TRBV11-3 TGTGCCAGCAGCTTTTCTAGCGGGACTGCAGATACGCAGTATTTT CASSFSSGTADTQYF
TRBD2 TRBJ2-1 large TRBV3-1/TRBV3-2 TGTGCCAGCAGCCAATCCGGGACTAGGGGTACGTATGAGCAGTTCTTC CASSQSGTRGTYEQFF
TRBD1 TRBJ1-4 NA TRBV28 TGTGCCAGCAGATCCAGGGGGCTGGGTGAAAAACTGTTTTTT CASRSRGLGEKLFF
NA TRBJ1-1 once TRBV5-4 TGTGCCAGCAGCTTGGATACTTCTGAAGCTTTCTTT CASSLDTSEAFF
TRBD1 TRBJ1-1 NA TRBV7-3 TGTGCCAGCAGACAGGGGGCGCACACTGAAGCTTTCTTT CASRQGAHTEAFF
TRBD1 TRBJ1-5 NA TRBV19 TGTGCCAGTAGTATAGGGGACAGGGATAATCAGCCCCAGCATTTT CASSIGDRDNQPQHF
NA TRBJ1-5 NA TRBV10-1 TGCGCCAGCAGTGAGTCGAGGGCTTGGGATCAGCCCCAGCATTTT CASSESRAWDQPQHF
NA TRBJ2-4 NA TRBV21-1 TGTGCCAGCAGCAAATCGATTGTATTGACGGGGAGAGGGGCCAAAAACATTCAGTACTTC CASSKSIVLTGRGAKNIQYF
NA TRBJ1-2 NA TRBV30 TGTGCCTGGAGCCGGGACGGAATGTATGGCTACACCTTC CAWSRDGMYGYTF
TRBD2 TRBJ2-1 NA TRBV6-2/TRBV6-3 TGTGCCAGCAGTAAGACTAGCGAGGGTGGCGATGAGCAGTTCTTC CASSKTSEGGDEQFF
TRBD2 TRBJ2-1 NA TRBV9 TGTGCCAGCAGCCTGGGACTAGCGGGAGGGCCCTCCTACAATGAGCAGTTCTTC CASSLGLAGGPSYNEQFF
NA TRBJ1-5 NA TRBV21-1 TGTGCCAGCAGCAATCAGCCCCAGCATTTT CASSNQPQHF
NA TRBJ2-3 NA TRBV25-1 TGTGCCAGCAGTGGACAGACAGACATCACAGATACGCAGTATTTT CASSGQTDITDTQYF
NA TRBJ2-7 NA TRBV28 TGTGCCAGCAGTTTAGGTGTAGCGCAGTACTTC CASSLGVAQYF
TRBD2 TRBJ2-2 NA TRBV9 TGTGCCAGCAGCGTAGGGTGGGGAGCTAGCGGCCTCGCGAACACCGGGGAGCTGTTTTTT CASSVGWGASGLANTGELFF
TRBD1 TRBJ2-7 NA TRBV24-1 TGTGCCACCAGTGTGGGCCAGGGGGTTATCGGCGAGCAGTACTTC CATSVGQGVIGEQYF